Listed below are T cell receptor beta chains from one sample, sequenced in a study of T-cell memory formation after mild COVID-19. TCRdb independently ran MiXCR on the 5' RACE reads; one entry per CDR3 protein. This sample has a few hundred thousand distinct CDR3 sequences, with around 28% found just once. What was sequenced was PBMCs or a T cell subset sorted from them (not recorded which). All receptors derive from an adult woman who had mild COVID-19 (a few samples of this study predate the infection). Cell type and time point are not known. CDR3s include the opening cysteine and the closing phenylalanine or tryptophan. Fields, in order: J gene, V gene, clone size, D gene, CDR3 DNA, CDR3 protein. D genes are given only for firm matches. Only part of the rows carry a size: once, few, many, or a class if the clone is expanded.

J: TRBJ2-1
V: TRBV20-1
size: few
D: TRBD2
DNA: TGCAGTGCAAGTACTACCGGGACTAGTCCCAATGAGCAGTTCTTC
CDR3: CSASTTGTSPNEQFF

J: TRBJ2-3
V: TRBV29-1
size: .
D: TRBD1
DNA: TGCAGCGCAATGACAGGGGCGGGAGATACGCAGTATTTT
CDR3: CSAMTGAGDTQYF

J: TRBJ1-5
V: TRBV7-2
size: few
D: .
DNA: TGTGCCAGCAGCCCGAACCGGCATAGCAATCAGCCCCAGCATTTT
CDR3: CASSPNRHSNQPQHF

J: TRBJ1-5
V: TRBV12-3/TRBV12-4
size: few
D: TRBD1
DNA: TGTGCCAGCACCACAGGAGGGGGCCCCGGACAGCCCCAGCATTTT
CDR3: CASTTGGGPGQPQHF

J: TRBJ1-1
V: TRBV5-6
size: .
D: TRBD1
DNA: TGTGCCAGCAGCTTCATTCTAAAACCGGGACAGGGCTGGTTGGGTACTGAAGCTTTCTTT
CDR3: CASSFILKPGQGWLGTEAFF

J: TRBJ2-5
V: TRBV29-1
size: .
D: .
DNA: TGCAGCGTTGCATCAGGGTTGGAGACCCAGTACTTC
CDR3: CSVASGLETQYF

J: TRBJ1-1
V: TRBV7-9
size: .
D: .
DNA: TGTGCCAGCGTTACCCACAGGGAATGGAGGCCGGGTGTTGAAGCTTTCTTT
CDR3: CASVTHREWRPGVEAFF

J: TRBJ2-3
V: TRBV27
size: .
D: .
DNA: TGTGCCAGCGGTACGGGGGCTCCCCCAGATACGCAGTATTTT
CDR3: CASGTGAPPDTQYF

J: TRBJ2-6
V: TRBV30
size: few
D: .
DNA: TGTGCCTGGGACACAGGGCGAGGGGCCAACGTCCTGACTTTC
CDR3: CAWDTGRGANVLTF

J: TRBJ1-1
V: TRBV27
size: few
D: TRBD1
DNA: TGTGCCAGCAGGGCGGGACAGGGGAACACTGAAGCTTTCTTT
CDR3: CASRAGQGNTEAFF

J: TRBJ2-3
V: TRBV6-6
size: .
D: .
DNA: TGTGCCAGCAGTTTCCGGATGACAACCACAGATACGCAGTATTTT
CDR3: CASSFRMTTTDTQYF